This T cell receptor (beta chain) emerged from a study of T-cell memory formation after mild COVID-19. Study-wide results and limits: The finding that pre-infection memory included some responding clones suggested that cross-reactive memory joined. Of the contracting clones, CD4+ ones lay mainly in CM and EM, and CD8+ ones in EMRA. CD4+ bias marked clones expanding day 15 to 37, unlike balanced contracting clones.

In regard to this clonotype: Its specificity is not known.

TCRdb re-analysed the 5' RACE reads in MiXCR, keeping a single row per CDR3 protein. The sample consists of tens of thousands of distinct CDR3 sequences, 9.5% to 15% of them appearing once. The sample taken for sequencing was PBMCs or a T cell subset sorted from them (not recorded which). The receptor was isolated from a man younger than 35 who had mild COVID-19 (a few samples of this study predate the infection). Cell type and time point are not known.

The CDR3 here is CASSVDSVTSTDTQYF. CDR3 nucleotide sequence: TGTGCCAGCAGCGTAGATAGCGTGACTAGCACAGATACGCAGTATTTT. V gene TRBV7-2 combines with J gene TRBJ2-3; perhaps TRBD2 as D (5 bases). Germline CDR1 and CDR2: SGHTA and FQGNSA. This CDR3 has 16 amino acids. V was shortened by 5 bases and J by 0 bases, with 15 bases between the two germline ends.